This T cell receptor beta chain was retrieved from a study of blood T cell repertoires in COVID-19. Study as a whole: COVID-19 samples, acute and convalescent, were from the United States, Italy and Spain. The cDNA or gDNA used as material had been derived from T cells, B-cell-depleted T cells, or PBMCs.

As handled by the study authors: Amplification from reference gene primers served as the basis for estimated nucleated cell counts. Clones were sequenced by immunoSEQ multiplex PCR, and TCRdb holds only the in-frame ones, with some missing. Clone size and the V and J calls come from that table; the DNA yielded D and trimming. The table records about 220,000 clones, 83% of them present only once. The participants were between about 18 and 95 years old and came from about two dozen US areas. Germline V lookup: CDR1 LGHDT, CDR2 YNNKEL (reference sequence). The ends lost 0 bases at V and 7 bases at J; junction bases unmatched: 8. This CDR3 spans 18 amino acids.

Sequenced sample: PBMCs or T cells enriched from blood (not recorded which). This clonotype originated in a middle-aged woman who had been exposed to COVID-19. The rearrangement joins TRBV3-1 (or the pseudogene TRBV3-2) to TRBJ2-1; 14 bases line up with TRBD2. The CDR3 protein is CASSQDGTSGGMRNEQFF. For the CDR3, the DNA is TGTGCCAGCAGCCAAGATGGGACTAGCGGGGGAATGAGGAATGAGCAGTTCTTC.